This entry concerns a single TCR beta chain. This CDR3 is 15 amino acids long. CDR1 and CDR2 (germline): KGHSH, LQKENI. V gave up 5 bases and J gave up 3 bases; unmatched junction bases: 10. This sample is part of a study of blood T cell repertoires in COVID-19. Study details: Acute and convalescent COVID-19 samples came from the United States, Italy and Spain. Nucleic acid was either cDNA or gDNA, and it came from T cells, B-cell-depleted T cells, or PBMCs.

The study drew participants aged about 18 to 89 years from roughly 25 US areas. Generated by immunoSEQ multiplex PCR, the TCRdb table keeps only in-frame clones and is missing some. This sample has about 180,000 clones; approximately 85% occur once, and the top ten carry roughly 9%. Material for sequencing was PBMCs or T cells enriched from blood (not recorded which). This TCR was recovered from a woman aged 18 to 35 who had recovered from COVID-19. This chain links TRBV18 with TRBJ2-7; 7 bases fit TRBD2. The DNA of the CDR3 is TGTGCCAGCTCAGGTCGATCCGGGGAGGGCTACGAGCAGTACTTC. It specifies CASSGRSGEGYEQYF.